The next 29 T cell receptor beta chains were all read from a single sample in a study of blood T cell repertoires in COVID-19. Method: immunoSEQ multiplex PCR; TCRdb's copy keeps in-frame clones and lacks some. Among around 320,000 clones listed, approximately 91% were seen once. Material for sequencing was PBMCs or T cells enriched from blood (not recorded which). The receptors come from a woman aged 30 to 39 who had been exposed to COVID-19.

The genes are TRBV7-9 and TRBJ2-2; possible D gene TRBD1, 6 bases. V was shortened by 2 bases and J by 2 bases, with 9 bases between the two germline ends. Looked up from germline, CDR1 is SEHNR and CDR2 is FQNEAQ (reference sequence). The CDR3 totals 15 residues. CDR3 sequence: CASSLRQDNTGELFF. CDR3 coding DNA: TGTGCCAGCAGCTTACGACAGGATAACACCGGGGAGCTGTTTTTT. The full variable domain, rest sourced from reference TRBV7-9 and TRBJ2-2, is DTGVSQNPRHKITKRGQNVTFRCDPISEHNRLYWYRQTLGQGPEFLTYFQNEAQLEKSRLLSDRFSAERPKGSFSTLEIQRTEQGDSAMYLCASSLRQDNTGELFFGEGSRLTVL.

The chain has TRBV5-5 and TRBJ2-7; no clear D gene. This CDR3 has 13 residues. V was shortened by 4 bases and J by 1 base, with 9 bases between the two germline ends. Germline assignment: CDR1 SGHKS and CDR2 YYEKEE (reference sequence). CDR3 in amino acids: CASSLSRSYEQYF. Written as DNA, the CDR3 is TGTGCCAGCAGCCTTTCGCGATCCTACGAGCAGTACTTC.

Only one count was recorded for this clone. V is TRBV7-9 and J is TRBJ1-2; D is perhaps TRBD1 (5 bases). The germline V and J ends were trimmed by 3 bases and 7 bases, with 21 bases remaining between them. The CDR3 is 16 amino acids. Germline lookup yields CDR1 SEHNR and CDR2 FQNEAQ (reference sequence). CDR3 in amino acids: CASSFQQGLSSSGYTF. The CDR3, as DNA: TGTGCCAGCAGCTTTCAGCAGGGCCTGTCAAGTTCTGGCTACACCTTC.

This chain joins TRBV6-5 and TRBJ1-2; 7 bases fit TRBD1. V was pared by 6 bases and J by 7 bases, with 8 bases of the junction left unmatched. Germline lookup yields CDR1 MNHEY and CDR2 SVGAGI. This CDR3 is 13 amino acids long. CDR3 protein: CASRVPGGSGYTF. In nucleotides, the CDR3 is TGTGCCAGCAGGGTCCCAGGGGGAAGTGGCTACACCTTC.

This chain links TRBV7-2 with TRBJ2-7, with D unresolved. This CDR3 has 14 amino acids. Trimming removed 3 bases from V and 0 bases from J, with 9 bases in between. The germline V gene encodes CDR1 SGHTA and CDR2 FQGNSA. CDR3 loop: CASSFGTGSYEQYF. DNA for the CDR3: TGTGCCAGCAGCTTCGGAACGGGCTCCTACGAGCAGTACTTC.

The V and J genes are TRBV19 and TRBJ1-1, with D uncertain. There are 13 residues in the CDR3. Germline CDR1 is LNHDA and CDR2 is SQIVND (reference sequence). The V gene lost 7 bases and the J gene lost 3 bases, with 12 bases spanning the gap. CDR3 sequence reads: CASMLGRDTEAFF. As DNA, the CDR3 is TGTGCCAGTATGCTTGGGCGGGACACTGAAGCTTTCTTT.

The chain recombines TRBV9 with TRBJ1-6, with D possibly TRBD1 on 6 matching bases. CDR3 length equals 15 residues. V lost 4 bases and J lost 8, with 16 bases in between. Germline V gene data show CDR1 as SGDLS and CDR2 as YYNGEE. The CDR3 is CASSLGTKFDSPLHF. The CDR3 DNA reads as TGTGCCAGCAGCCTCGGGACAAAGTTCGATTCACCCCTCCACTTT.

The gene calls are TRBV2 and TRBJ1-4; 7 nucleotides align to TRBD1. Germline values: CDR1 SNHLY, CDR2 FYNNEI. V lost 6 bases and J lost 0; bases outside the gene matches: 7. The CDR3 consists of 16 residues. The CDR3 here is CASRGTGETTNEKLFF. The CDR3 DNA is TGTGCCAGCAGGGGAACAGGGGAGACAACTAATGAAAAACTGTTTTTT.

The rearrangement uses TRBV6-5 and TRBJ1-2, with 7 bases aligning to TRBD1. This CDR3 region has 15 residues. Germline CDR1 reads MNHEY; CDR2 reads SVGAGI. V lost 4 bases to trimming and J lost 3 bases; unmatched junction nucleotides: 8. The CDR3 region is CASSSLTGSYYGYTF. CDR3 in DNA: TGTGCCAGCAGTTCGCTGACAGGGTCCTACTATGGCTACACCTTC.

This clone has a single count. The chain employs TRBV10-1 and TRBJ1-1, with D possibly being TRBD1 (5 bases). Germline V CDR1 and CDR2: WNHNN, SYGVQD (reference sequence). The ends were cut back, 11 bases at V and 1 base at J, with 23 bases in the middle. The CDR3 is made up of 16 amino acids. The CDR3 DNA follows: TGCGCCGTGGAGTGGGCGGCAGGGAGGCCGAACACTGAAGCTTTCTTT. It is translated as CAVEWAAGRPNTEAFF.

The chain is built from TRBV3-1 (or the pseudogene TRBV3-2) and TRBJ2-2; maybe TRBD1 (5 bases). The V gene lost 4 bases and the J gene lost 4 bases, with 16 bases spanning the gap. Germline lookup yields CDR1 LGHDT and CDR2 YNNKEL (reference sequence). The CDR3 totals 16 residues. The CDR3, as DNA: TGTGCCAGCAGCCCAACAGGCTATTGGATCACCGGGGAGCTGTTTTTT. It specifies CASSPTGYWITGELFF.

This clone has just one count. V is TRBV29-1 and J is TRBJ2-1; 8 nucleotides agree with TRBD1. Trimming took 7 bases from V and 1 from J; bases not matched to a gene: 6. CDR1 is SQVTM, CDR2 ANQGSEA, per germline. The CDR3 is made up of 14 amino acids. Written as DNA, the CDR3 is TGCAGCGCTCCGGGACAGGCTTCCTACAATGAGCAGTTCTTC. This codes for CSAPGQASYNEQFF.

V usage is TRBV5-1 and J usage is TRBJ1-2; D gene uncertain. The CDR3 totals 12 residues. Trimming cost V 5 bases and J 6 bases, with 11 bases left between them. The germline V gene encodes CDR1 SGHRS and CDR2 YFSETQ. The CDR3, as DNA: TGCGCCAGCAGAGAGGGAGGAAATGGCTACACCTTC. This codes for CASREGGNGYTF.

This sequence joins TRBV13 and TRBJ1-2; TRBD1 aligns across 7 bases. Per germline, CDR1 PRHDT and CDR2 FYEKMQ (reference sequence). The V segment lost 5 bases and the J segment 5 bases; nucleotides outside the gene matches: 5. The CDR3 covers 13 residues. CDR3 DNA: TGTGCCAGCAGCCCAGGGACAGATTATGGCTACACCTTC. Its protein is CASSPGTDYGYTF. The whole variable domain, filled in from reference TRBV13 and TRBJ1-2, reads AAGVIQSPRHLIKEKRETATLKCYPIPRHDTVYWYQQGPGQDPQFLISFYEKMQSDKGSIPDRFSAQQFSDYHSELNMSSLELGDSALYFCASSPGTDYGYTFGSGTRLTVV.

The chain uses TRBV4-1 and TRBJ1-3, with 7 bases aligning to TRBD1. V was pared by 4 bases and J by 0 bases, with 6 bases of the junction left unmatched. The CDR3 is 16 amino acids. Germline V gives CDR1 MGHRA, CDR2 YSYEKL. CDR3 protein: CASSLGDSLSGNTIYF. The CDR3 DNA is TGCGCCAGCAGCCTAGGGGACAGCCTCTCTGGAAACACCATATATTTT.

The chain is built from TRBV4-1 and TRBJ1-3, with D hard to call. The CDR3 is made up of 15 amino acids. CDR1 and CDR2 from the germline V gene are MGHRA and YSYEKL. The V end lost 5 bases, the J end lost 0 bases, and 11 bases lay between the germline ends. This CDR3 reads CASSFPGSSGNTIYF. Here the CDR3 DNA reads TGCGCCAGCAGCTTTCCGGGGAGCTCTGGAAACACCATATATTTT.

The chain combines TRBV2 with TRBJ1-1, with D perhaps TRBD1 (6 bases). V lost 8 bases and J 4 bases, leaving 17 bases between the germline ends. Germline V CDR1 and CDR2: SNHLY, FYNNEI. This CDR3 has 14 amino acids. The CDR3 loop reads CASQGTGRSTEAFF. CDR3 coding DNA: TGTGCCAGCCAGGGAACAGGGCGTAGCACTGAAGCTTTCTTT.

This clone has a single count. The chain combines TRBV9 with TRBJ1-3; D gene unclear. The germline CDR1 and CDR2 sequences are SGDLS and YYNGEE. The V end was cut by 4 bases, the J end by 3 bases, with 14 bases between. The CDR3 loop spans 15 amino acids. CDR3 protein: CASSFDTSLGNTIYF. CDR3 coding DNA: TGTGCCAGCAGCTTCGACACGAGTCTTGGAAACACCATATATTTT.

This clone was counted between two and nine times. The J gene is TRBJ1-2, the V gene TRBV5-8, with TRBD1 matching 8 bases. This CDR3 is 16 amino acids long. J lost 2 bases, V lost 2 bases, and 8 bases had no gene match. From germline, CDR1 is SGHTS and CDR2 YDEGEE. CDR3: CASSFYRDRSNYGYTF. CDR3 bases: TGTGCCAGCAGCTTCTACCGGGACAGGTCGAACTATGGCTACACCTTC.

As DNA, the CDR3 is TGTGCCAGCAGCGGAGACAGGTTCTACGAGCAGTACTTC. Translating it yields CASSGDRFYEQYF. The chain uses TRBV2 and TRBJ2-7, with D tentatively TRBD1 (6 bases). There are 13 residues in the CDR3. Germline V lookup: CDR1 SNHLY, CDR2 FYNNEI. Trimming stripped 6 bases from V and 3 bases from J, with 12 bases between. The complete variable domain, with remaining parts taken from reference TRBV2 and TRBJ2-7, reads EPEVTQTPSHQVTQMGQEVILRCVPISNHLYFYWYRQILGQKVEFLVSFYNNEISEKSEIFDDQFSVERPDGSNFTLKIRSTKLEDSAMYFCASSGDRFYEQYFGPGTRLTVT.

The chain links TRBV5-1 to TRBJ2-5; D may be TRBD2 (6 bases). This CDR3 spans 14 amino acids. CDR1 is SGHRS, CDR2 YFSETQ, per germline. Trimming took off 2 bases at V and 5 bases at J, with 13 bases between the two ends. CDR3 coding DNA: TGCGCCAGCAGCTTTGAGGGGACTGGCGAGACCCAGTACTTC. Its translation: CASSFEGTGETQYF. Filled out from reference TRBV5-1 and TRBJ2-5, the complete variable domain reads KAGVTQTPRYLIKTRGQQVTLSCSPISGHRSVSWYQQTPGQGLQFLFEYFSETQRNKGNFPGRFSGRQFSNSRSEMNVSTLELGDSALYLCASSFEGTGETQYFGPGTRLLVL.

The chain recombines TRBV5-1 with TRBJ2-1, with 7 nucleotides matching TRBD2. This CDR3 spans 14 amino acids. V shed 0 bases and J 7 bases; nucleotides not matched to a gene: 4. Germline lookup yields CDR1 SGHRS and CDR2 YFSETQ. CDR3 in amino acids: CASSLVASGNEQFF. CDR3 bases: TGCGCCAGCAGCTTGGTGGCTAGCGGAAATGAGCAGTTCTTC.

The chain combines TRBV28 with TRBJ1-6; D unclear. V gave up 2 bases and J gave up 9 bases, with 11 bases separating them. CDR1 is MDHEN and CDR2 is SYDVKM in the germline V gene. There are 14 residues in the CDR3. Here the CDR3 DNA reads TGTGCCAGCAGTTTACTCCGGGGAAGTTCACCCCTCCACTTT. Translating gives CASSLLRGSSPLHF. The full variable domain, with the rest looked up from reference TRBV28 and TRBJ1-6, is DVKVTQSSRYLVKRTGEKVFLECVQDMDHENMFWYRQDPGLGLRLIYFSYDVKMKEKGDIPEGYSVSREKKERFSLILESASTNQTSMYLCASSLLRGSSPLHFGNGTRLTVT.

This chain joins TRBV28 and TRBJ1-2, with 8 bases matching TRBD1. The CDR3 totals 15 residues. Germline V gene sequence: CDR1 MDHEN, CDR2 SYDVKM. The junction had 6 bases not matched to a gene; V was cut back by 3 bases and J by 3 bases. The CDR3 loop is CASSLGRGRYYGYTF. DNA for the CDR3: TGTGCCAGCAGTTTGGGCAGGGGGCGCTACTATGGCTACACCTTC.

V usage is TRBV24-1 and J usage is TRBJ2-3, with 8 bases lining up with TRBD1. This CDR3 has 16 amino acids. Germline CDR1 and CDR2: KGHDR and SFDVKD. V was clipped by 4 bases and J by 8 bases; unmatched bases: 13. The DNA for the CDR3 is TGTGCCACCAGTGACTTCGCGGGACAGGTGATCGGTACGCAGTATTTT. Residues: CATSDFAGQVIGTQYF.

The genes are TRBV15 and TRBJ1-4; D gene unclear. From germline, CDR1 is LNHNV and CDR2 YYDKDF (reference sequence). The CDR3 totals 16 residues. Trimming left V 2 bases short and J 6 bases short, with 16 bases between. The CDR3 here is CATSRLDFSRDEKLFF. The CDR3 DNA reads TGTGCCACCAGCAGACTCGACTTTTCACGCGATGAAAAACTGTTTTTT.

The rearrangement joins TRBV7-9 to TRBJ1-2, with TRBD1 matching over 10 bases. The CDR3 has 15 amino acids. CDR1 is SEHNR and CDR2 is FQNEAQ in the germline V gene (reference sequence). With V trimmed by 5 bases and J by 4 bases, 7 bases remained unmatched. The CDR3 DNA reads TGTGCCAGCAGCCACCGGGACAGGGGTATCTATGGCTACACCTTC. Protein product: CASSHRDRGIYGYTF.

V usage is TRBV24-1 and J usage is TRBJ2-3; D ambiguous. V lost 3 bases to trimming and J lost 0 bases, with 12 bases between them. CDR1 and CDR2 (germline): KGHDR, SFDVKD. This CDR3 has 16 residues. The CDR3 coding sequence is TGTGCCACCAGTGATGTGTTTGCAGATAGCACAGATACGCAGTATTTT. It codes for CATSDVFADSTDTQYF.

The V gene is TRBV19, the J gene TRBJ2-2, with D possibly being TRBD1 (5 bases). The CDR3 contains 16 residues. The ends were cut back, 7 bases at V and 6 bases at J, with 21 bases in the middle. Germline lookup yields CDR1 LNHDA and CDR2 SQIVND (reference sequence). The CDR3 here is CASIHLAGIGAGELFF. The CDR3 nucleotides are TGTGCCAGTATTCATTTGGCAGGGATAGGGGCCGGGGAGCTGTTTTTT.